These 10 T cell receptor beta chains were sequenced from one sample in a study of T cells in Graves' hyperthyroidism and ophthalmopathy. Regions amplified from RNA transcripts were the TCR beta CDR3 regions. Initially, a first-round RT-PCR of the TCR CDR3 employed the HTBI primer set. TCRdb processed the multiplex PCR reads anew with MiXCR; each CDR3 protein has one entry. The repertoire has a few hundred thousand distinct CDR3 sequences, about 20% of them found once; the top ten carry roughly 49%. Sequencing used blood. The receptors were sampled from a woman between 65 and 79 years old with Graves' ophthalmopathy.

Only a few counts were recorded for this clonotype. V gene TRBV19 combines with J gene TRBJ2-2; maybe TRBD2 (6 bases). Trimming left V 2 bases short and J 5 bases short, with 15 bases between. CDR1 and CDR2 from the germline V gene are LNHDA and SQIVND (reference sequence). The CDR3 runs 16 residues. The CDR3 DNA follows: TGTGCCAGTAGTATATTCCGGGGGACTCAAACCGGGGAGCTGTTTTTT. Translation: CASSIFRGTQTGELFF.

The chain carries TRBV15 and TRBJ1-4; D is ambiguous. Germline V lookup: CDR1 LNHNV, CDR2 YYDKDF (reference sequence). Trimming took 0 bases from V and 8 from J, leaving 13 bases between them. This CDR3 region has 15 residues. CDR3 coding DNA: TGTGCCACCAGCAGAGACAAAGGAGGAAACGAAAAACTGTTTTTT. It codes for CATSRDKGGNEKLFF. Drawing the rest from reference TRBV15 and TRBJ1-4, the complete variable domain is DAMVIQNPRYQVTQFGKPVTLSCSQTLNHNVMYWYQQKSSQAPKLLFHYYDKDFNNEADTPDNFQSRRPNTSFCFLDIRSPGLGDTAMYLCATSRDKGGNEKLFFGSGTQLSVL.

The CDR3 nucleotides read TGTGCCAGCATGGCAGAGGAGTGGTATGGCTACACCTTC. Translation gives CASMAEEWYGYTF. The chain has TRBV28 and TRBJ1-2; D not resolved. Germline lookup yields CDR1 MDHEN and CDR2 SYDVKM. Trimming took 7 bases from V and 5 from J, leaving 14 bases between them. The CDR3 is 13 amino acids.

The sample holds many counts of this clonotype. J is TRBJ2-1 and V is TRBV11-2; TRBD1 matches 11 bases. J lost 4 bases, V lost 5 bases, and 4 bases had no gene match. CDR1 SGHAT and CDR2 FQNNGV come from the germline V gene. The CDR3 spans 15 residues. CDR3: CASSQGTGGYNEQFF. For the CDR3, the DNA is TGTGCCAGCAGCCAAGGGACAGGGGGGTACAATGAGCAGTTCTTC.

This clonotype was picked up a small number of times. The chain has TRBV6-1 and TRBJ1-5; D remains ambiguous. Germline V lookup: CDR1 MNHNS, CDR2 SASEGT. Between the trimmed V and J ends, which lost 10 bases and 2 bases, there was a span of 15 bases. The CDR3 loop spans 14 amino acids. The CDR3 bases are TGTGCCACCACCTGGGCAGACGGCAATCAGCCCCAGCATTTT. Residues: CATTWADGNQPQHF.

This clonotype was recorded at least ten times. The chain combines TRBV5-8 with TRBJ2-1; no clear D. Trimming took off 0 bases at V and 6 bases at J, with 19 bases between the two ends. Per the germline V gene, CDR1 is SGHTS and CDR2 is YDEGEE. The CDR3 has 17 amino acids. The CDR3 nucleotides are TGTGCCAGCAGCTTGGCCTTTACCGCTGGTGTAATCAATGAGCAGTTCTTC. As protein: CASSLAFTAGVINEQFF.

The chain uses TRBV7-3 and TRBJ1-2; D is possibly TRBD1 (5 bases). V shed 5 bases and J shed 7 bases, with 20 bases lying between them. Germline lookup yields CDR1 SGHTA and CDR2 FQGTGA. The CDR3 extends over 15 amino acids. CDR3 in amino acids: CASSATGLEFGGYTF. CDR3 DNA sequence: TGTGCCAGCAGCGCGACGGGGCTCGAATTCGGTGGCTACACCTTC.

J is TRBJ1-5 and V is TRBV12-3 or TRBV12-4; no firm D call. The CDR3 has 13 residues. Trimming took off 6 bases at V and 9 bases at J, with 15 bases between the two ends. The CDR3 DNA reads TGTGCCAGCAGCGTAGACCGCTTAGGGCCCCAGCATTTT. Translation: CASSVDRLGPQHF.

This clonotype has ten or more counts. The CDR3 nucleotides read TGCAGTGCTAGAGTTTGGGACACTGAAGCTTTCTTT. As protein: CSARVWDTEAFF. The chain joins TRBV20-1 to TRBJ1-1; D remains ambiguous. V lost 1 base and J 3 bases, leaving 6 bases between the germline ends. Per the germline V gene, CDR1 is DFQATT and CDR2 is SNEGSKA (reference sequence). This CDR3 spans 12 amino acids.

The chain combines TRBV7-9 with TRBJ2-7; the match to TRBD1 covers 8 bases. V lost 3 bases and J lost 7; bases outside the gene matches: 11. CDR1 SEHNR and CDR2 FQNEAQ come from the germline V gene (reference sequence). The CDR3 spans 15 residues. CDR3 amino acids: CASSFGVGQGLEQYF. CDR3 bases: TGTGCCAGCAGCTTTGGAGTCGGACAGGGATTGGAGCAGTACTTC.